Shown below are 25 T cell receptor beta chains from a single sample sequenced in a study of blood T cell repertoires in COVID-19. The protocol was immunoSEQ multiplex PCR, while the TCRdb copy is restricted to in-frame clones and leaves out a portion. The sample lists 130,000 to 150,000 clones, 80% to 85% occurring once. Sequences were obtained from peripheral blood. The source of these receptors is a human donor in a cohort sampled during active COVID-19.

This sequence joins TRBV4-3 and TRBJ1-4; D possibly corresponds to TRBD1 (5 bases). Germline loops: CDR1 LGHNA, CDR2 YSLEER. The germline V and J ends were trimmed by 1 base and 6 bases, with 15 bases remaining between them. The CDR3 is 16 amino acids. CDR3 DNA: TGCGCCAGCAGCCAAGGGGTCGGGGGAAGTGATGAAAAACTGTTTTTT. It specifies CASSQGVGGSDEKLFF.

The chain links TRBV28 to TRBJ2-5, with 14 positions matching TRBD2. There are 15 residues in the CDR3. The V and J ends lost 6 bases and 4 bases, in that order; junction bases with no gene match: 4. Germline assignment: CDR1 MDHEN and CDR2 SYDVKM. The CDR3 nucleotides are TGTGCCAGCAGAAGACTAGCGGGAGGGCGAGAGACCCAGTACTTC. Its protein product is CASRRLAGGRETQYF.

This clone was detected only once. This chain uses TRBV13 with TRBJ2-1; 10 nucleotides match TRBD2. This CDR3 comprises 16 residues. Germline-derived CDR1 and CDR2 are PRHDT and FYEKMQ (reference sequence). V shed 5 bases and J 6 bases; nucleotides not matched to a gene: 10. CDR3: CASSPPTLAGVNEQFF. The CDR3 DNA reads as TGTGCCAGCAGCCCCCCGACCCTAGCGGGAGTCAATGAGCAGTTCTTC.

This chain connects TRBV11-3 to TRBJ2-1, with no clear D. Germline CDR1 and CDR2: SGHNT and YENEEA. The V and J ends lost 0 bases and 1 base respectively, with 10 bases between them. The CDR3 has 16 residues. CDR3 region: CASSLDSSYSYNEQFF. CDR3 DNA sequence: TGTGCCAGCAGCTTAGATTCGTCTTATTCCTACAATGAGCAGTTCTTC.

The rearrangement links TRBV28 to TRBJ2-5, with no clear D. Trimming cost V 4 bases and J 2 bases, with 14 bases left between them. Per germline, CDR1 MDHEN and CDR2 SYDVKM. The CDR3 runs 15 residues. As DNA, the CDR3 is TGTGCCAGCAGTTCCCCCCCGGCAGGACAAGAGACCCAGTACTTC. Protein product: CASSSPPAGQETQYF.

The rearrangement joins TRBV9 to TRBJ2-7; D not certain. CDR1 is SGDLS, CDR2 YYNGEE, per germline. The CDR3 is made up of 14 amino acids. V was cut by 0 bases and J by 2 bases, with 9 bases left in between. The CDR3 reads CASSVGVVPYEQYF. CDR3 nucleotide sequence: TGTGCCAGCAGCGTAGGAGTAGTCCCCTACGAGCAGTACTTC. Combining the CDR3 with reference TRBV9 and TRBJ2-7 gives the whole variable domain DSGVTQTPKHLITATGQRVTLRCSPRSGDLSVYWYQQSLDQGLQFLIQYYNGEERAKGNILERFSAQQFPDLHSELNLSSLELGDSALYFCASSVGVVPYEQYFGPGTRLTVT.

The chain recombines TRBV3-1 (or the pseudogene TRBV3-2) with TRBJ2-7; 12 nucleotides line up with TRBD2. The trim removed 2 bases at V and 1 base at J, leaving 6 bases unmatched. The CDR3 has 17 residues. Germline CDR1 LGHDT, CDR2 YNNKEL (reference sequence). The CDR3 region is CASSQSLAGGRSYEQYF. CDR3 nucleotides: TGTGCCAGCAGCCAATCACTAGCGGGAGGTAGGTCCTACGAGCAGTACTTC.

This chain connects TRBV5-1 to TRBJ2-1, with 7 bases aligning to TRBD2. J was trimmed by 7 bases and V by 2 bases; bases with no gene match: 3. There are 13 residues in the CDR3. In germline, CDR1 is SGHRS, CDR2 YFSETQ. The CDR3: CASSFGLDNEQFF. The CDR3 region has the DNA TGCGCCAGCAGCTTCGGACTAGATAATGAGCAGTTCTTC. Drawing the rest from reference TRBV5-1 and TRBJ2-1, the complete variable domain is KAGVTQTPRYLIKTRGQQVTLSCSPISGHRSVSWYQQTPGQGLQFLFEYFSETQRNKGNFPGRFSGRQFSNSRSEMNVSTLELGDSALYLCASSFGLDNEQFFGPGTRLTVL.

The chain is built from TRBV18 and TRBJ1-2; D unresolved. The CDR3 is made up of 12 amino acids. With 5 bases removed from V and 6 bases from J, the gap between germline ends came to 10 bases. From germline, CDR1 is KGHSH and CDR2 LQKENI. DNA of the CDR3: TGTGCCAGCTCAGAAAGACGGGATGGCTACACCTTC. It translates to CASSERRDGYTF.

V gene TRBV7-9 combines with J gene TRBJ2-7, with 9 bases matching TRBD1. Per the germline V gene, CDR1 is SEHNR and CDR2 is FQNEAQ (reference sequence). The CDR3 is 14 residues long. Germline trimming cut 3 bases from V and 3 bases from J; bases unmatched to any gene: 3. Here the CDR3 DNA reads TGTGCCAGCAGCTTGGGGACAGGGTACTACGAGCAGTACTTC. Protein product: CASSLGTGYYEQYF.

J is TRBJ1-3 and V is TRBV19; D call uncertain. The CDR3 sequence is 14 residues long. Per the germline V gene, CDR1 is LNHDA and CDR2 is SQIVND (reference sequence). Between the trimmed V and J ends, which lost 3 bases and 0 bases, there was a span of 6 bases. CDR3 sequence (DNA): TGTGCCAGTAGTATCCGCGGCTCTGGAAACACCATATATTTT. Protein sequence: CASSIRGSGNTIYF.

This clone was seen a single time. The J gene is TRBJ1-5, the V gene TRBV5-8; D ambiguous. V gave up 6 bases and J gave up 5 bases, with 15 bases separating them. The length of the CDR3 is 14 residues. Germline CDR1 reads SGHTS; CDR2 reads YDEGEE. CDR3 sequence (DNA): TGTGCCAGCAACGGGGAATGGACGGATCAGCCCCAGCATTTT. The encoded protein is CASNGEWTDQPQHF.

The chain couples TRBV7-9 to TRBJ1-5; no clear D gene. V dropped 5 bases and J dropped 0 bases, with 17 bases sitting between them. This CDR3 has 17 amino acids. In germline, CDR1 is SEHNR, CDR2 FQNEAQ (reference sequence). DNA for the CDR3: TGTGCCAGCAGCCACTTCATCGATTGGTATAGCAATCAGCCCCAGCATTTT. This encodes CASSHFIDWYSNQPQHF.

The rearrangement uses TRBV11-3 and TRBJ2-1, with 7 bases identical to TRBD2. Germline V gene data show CDR1 as SGHNT and CDR2 as YENEEA. V lost 5 bases and J lost 2; bases outside the gene matches: 12. The CDR3 has 17 residues. The CDR3 DNA reads TGTGCCAGCAGCCCAAGCCCGGCTAGCGGAGCCTACAATGAGCAGTTCTTC. It encodes CASSPSPASGAYNEQFF.

This CDR3 is CASNPDRALGYGYTF. The CDR3, as DNA: TGTGCCAGCAACCCGGACAGGGCACTAGGCTATGGCTACACCTTC. J is TRBJ1-2 and V is TRBV2; TRBD1 agrees at 8 bases. The germline V gene encodes CDR1 SNHLY and CDR2 FYNNEI. With V trimmed by 7 bases and J by 4 bases, 11 bases remained unmatched. CDR3 length: 15 amino acids.

This rearrangement joins TRBV5-1 to TRBJ2-3; no clear D gene. The CDR3 length is 19 residues. Per the germline V gene, CDR1 is SGHRS and CDR2 is YFSETQ. V was pared by 7 bases and J by 2 bases, with 29 bases between. The CDR3 sequence is CASSSKGQYGYSYTDTQYF. The CDR3 region has the DNA TGCGCCAGCTCCAGCAAAGGCCAGTATGGGTACAGTTACACAGATACGCAGTATTTT.

The chain is built from TRBV27 and TRBJ2-7; TRBD1 matches 8 bases. Germline V gives CDR1 MNHEY, CDR2 SMNVEV (reference sequence). This CDR3 is built from 14 residues. Losses at the gene ends were 3 bases for V and 6 bases for J; bases not matched to a gene: 7. The CDR3 reads CASSFGRTGSEQYF. For the CDR3, the DNA is TGTGCCAGCAGTTTTGGTCGGACAGGGAGCGAGCAGTACTTC.

This clone showed up just once. This chain links TRBV28 with TRBJ1-5; D is uncertain. Between the trimmed V and J ends, which lost 1 base and 5 bases, there was a span of 12 bases. Germline CDR1 MDHEN, CDR2 SYDVKM. The CDR3 contains 15 residues. The CDR3 DNA is TGTGCCAGCAGTTTATTTGTCTTCGCGCATCAGCCCCAGCATTTT. Protein sequence: CASSLFVFAHQPQHF.

The gene calls are TRBV6-5 and TRBJ1-2, with TRBD1 matching 9 bases. The germline CDR1 and CDR2 sequences are MNHEY and SVGAGI. The CDR3 is made up of 14 amino acids. V dropped 7 bases and J dropped 5; count of bases not matched to a gene: 8. The CDR3 loop reads CASTPGTGWYGYTF. CDR3 DNA sequence: TGTGCCAGCACCCCCGGGACAGGGTGGTATGGCTACACCTTC.

This clone was picked up a small number of times. The chain combines TRBV7-2 with TRBJ2-7; D is unresolved. The CDR3 runs to 14 residues. With 6 bases removed from V and 4 bases from J, the gap between germline ends came to 16 bases. Germline V gives CDR1 SGHTA, CDR2 FQGNSA. DNA for the CDR3: TGTGCCAGCAGGCCGGGTCCGGCGGTTTACGAGCAGTACTTC. Its protein is CASRPGPAVYEQYF.

V usage is TRBV19 and J usage is TRBJ2-7; TRBD2 matches at 11 bases. Trimming cost V 3 bases and J 5 bases; bases outside gene matches: 0. This CDR3 has 13 residues. Per the germline V gene, CDR1 is LNHDA and CDR2 is SQIVND (reference sequence). The CDR3 nucleotides are TGTGCCAGTAGTATGGGACTAGCGGACGAGCAGTACTTC. Encoded protein: CASSMGLADEQYF.

In this sample, this clone turned up once. The gene calls are TRBV9 and TRBJ1-5; 9 nucleotides line up with TRBD1. Germline V gives CDR1 SGDLS, CDR2 YYNGEE. The CDR3 runs to 15 residues. Trimming took 4 bases from V and 2 from J; bases not matched to a gene: 4. The CDR3 reads CASSTGGGGNQPQHF. CDR3 DNA sequence: TGTGCCAGCAGCACAGGGGGCGGGGGCAATCAGCCCCAGCATTTT.

This sequence joins TRBV5-1 and TRBJ2-5; 10 bases align to TRBD1. Looked up from germline, CDR1 is SGHRS and CDR2 is YFSETQ. This CDR3 is 15 amino acids long. Losses at the gene ends were 4 bases for V and 3 bases for J; bases not matched to a gene: 6. DNA for the CDR3: TGCGCCAGCAGCCTGGAGACAGGGGGCGAAGAGACCCAGTACTTC. Protein: CASSLETGGEETQYF.

The chain joins TRBV29-1 to TRBJ2-7; possibly TRBD1 for D (5 bases). Germline assignment: CDR1 SQVTM and CDR2 ANQGSEA. Trimming pared 4 bases from V and 3 bases from J, leaving 13 bases between. There are 13 residues in the CDR3. The CDR3 DNA sequence: TGCAGCGTTGTGGACATGATTAACTACGAGCAGTACTTC. Translation: CSVVDMINYEQYF.

Only a few counts were recorded for this clone. The chain links TRBV19 to TRBJ1-5; TRBD1 matches at 8 bases. Germline CDR1 LNHDA, CDR2 SQIVND (reference sequence). This CDR3 contains 17 residues. Germline trimming cut 3 bases from V and 4 bases from J; bases unmatched to any gene: 11. CDR3 sequence: CASSMGQAGWQNQPQHF. The CDR3 region has the DNA TGTGCCAGTAGTATGGGACAGGCGGGTTGGCAGAATCAGCCCCAGCATTTT. Supplemented by reference TRBV19 and TRBJ1-5, the full variable domain reads DGGITQSPKYLFRKEGQNVTLSCEQNLNHDAMYWYRQDPGQGLRLIYYSQIVNDFQKGDIAEGYSVSREKKESFPLTVTSAQKNPTAFYLCASSMGQAGWQNQPQHFGDGTRLSIL.